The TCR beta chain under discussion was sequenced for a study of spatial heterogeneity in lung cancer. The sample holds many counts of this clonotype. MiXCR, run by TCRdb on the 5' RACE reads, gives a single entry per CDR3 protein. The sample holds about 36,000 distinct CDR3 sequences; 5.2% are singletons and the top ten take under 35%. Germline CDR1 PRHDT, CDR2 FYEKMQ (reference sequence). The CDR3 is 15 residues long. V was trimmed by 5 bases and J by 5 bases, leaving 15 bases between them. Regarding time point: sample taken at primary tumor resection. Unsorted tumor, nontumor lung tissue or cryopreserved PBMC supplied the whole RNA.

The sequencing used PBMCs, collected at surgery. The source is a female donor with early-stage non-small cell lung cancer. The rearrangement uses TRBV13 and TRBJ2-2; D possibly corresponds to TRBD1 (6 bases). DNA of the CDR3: TGTGCCAGCAGCCGCCGGGCAGGGGATACCGGGGAGCTGTTTTTT. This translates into CASSRRAGDTGELFF.